Below, 9 T cell receptor beta chains from the same sample are listed, as sequenced in a study of blood T cell repertoires in COVID-19. Measured with immunoSEQ multiplex PCR; TCRdb has only the in-frame clones, and not every one. The repertoire consists of about 190,000 clones, with approximately 85% occurring once and the leading ten covering around 5.5%. The sequenced material came from peripheral blood. The receptors stem from a woman in her 70s with active or convalescent COVID-19.

The genes are TRBV30 and TRBJ2-7; D is perhaps TRBD1 (6 bases). The CDR3 spans 12 residues. CDR1 is GTSNPN and CDR2 is SVGIG in the germline V gene (reference sequence). The germline V and J ends were trimmed by 0 bases and 7 bases, with 10 bases remaining between them. In nucleotides, the CDR3 is TGTGCCTGGAGTGTAAGGGGGAGTGAGCAGTACTTC. Residues: CAWSVRGSEQYF. Variable domain in full (rest from reference TRBV30 and TRBJ2-7): SQTIHQWPATLVQPVGSPLSLECTVEGTSNPNLYWYRQAAGRGLQLLFYSVGIGQISSEVPQNLSASRPQDRQFILSSKKLLLSDSGFYLCAWSVRGSEQYFGPGTRLTVT.

This chain joins TRBV5-1 and TRBJ2-1; possible D gene TRBD1, 6 bases. V lost 7 bases and J 6 bases, leaving 14 bases between the germline ends. Germline values: CDR1 SGHRS, CDR2 YFSETQ. The CDR3 runs 13 residues. As DNA, the CDR3 is TGCGCCAGCGGACAGTATTATATCAATGAGCAGTTCTTC. Translation gives CASGQYYINEQFF.

CDR3 nucleotide sequence: TGTGCCAGCAGCCAAGCTCGGCGGACCGGGGAGCTGTTTTTT. Translation: CASSQARRTGELFF. J is TRBJ2-2 and V is TRBV3-1 (or the pseudogene TRBV3-2); D is undetermined. The CDR3 runs to 14 residues. The V gene lost 1 base and the J gene lost 5 bases, with 8 bases spanning the gap. In germline, CDR1 is LGHDT, CDR2 YNNKEL (reference sequence).

This clone was counted a single time. This rearrangement joins TRBV18 to TRBJ1-6; 9 nucleotides align to TRBD1. Germline V CDR1 and CDR2: KGHSH, LQKENI. The CDR3 consists of 15 residues. V lost 2 bases, J lost 5 bases, and 1 base stayed unmatched. CDR3 sequence: CASSPWDRDNSPLHF. The CDR3 region has the DNA TGTGCCAGCTCACCATGGGACAGGGATAATTCACCCCTCCACTTT. Full variable domain (outside the CDR3, taken from reference TRBV18 and TRBJ1-6): NAGVMQNPRHLVRRRGQEARLRCSPMKGHSHVYWYRQLPEEGLKFMVYLQKENIIDESGMPKERFSAEFPKEGPSILRIQQVVRGDSAAYFCASSPWDRDNSPLHFGNGTRLTVT.

The chain has TRBV27 and TRBJ2-1; 8 bases line up with TRBD2. Trimming removed 2 bases from V and 5 bases from J; junction bases left unmatched: 2. Germline-derived CDR1 and CDR2 are MNHEY and SMNVEV (reference sequence). The CDR3 runs 14 residues. CDR3 loop: CASSLAGGNNEQFF. The CDR3, as DNA: TGTGCCAGCAGTTTAGCGGGAGGAAACAATGAGCAGTTCTTC.

This chain links TRBV9 with TRBJ2-7; 8 bases align to TRBD2. Germline V gives CDR1 SGDLS, CDR2 YYNGEE. With 0 bases clipped from V and 0 bases from J, the junction kept 2 bases outside the gene matches. This CDR3 comprises 15 residues. This chain's CDR3 is CASSVAAGGSYEQYF. As DNA, the CDR3 is TGTGCCAGCAGCGTAGCCGCGGGAGGCTCCTACGAGCAGTACTTC.

Only a few counts were recorded for this clone. The chain combines TRBV7-9 with TRBJ2-7; tentatively, D is TRBD1 (5 bases). Germline CDR1 SEHNR, CDR2 FQNEAQ (reference sequence). The CDR3 spans 15 residues. The germline V and J ends were trimmed by 0 bases and 0 bases, with 9 bases remaining between them. The CDR3 region has the DNA TGTGCCAGCAGCTTAGCTGGGGCCCACTCCTACGAGCAGTACTTC. The encoded protein is CASSLAGAHSYEQYF.

The rearrangement joins TRBV3-1 (or the pseudogene TRBV3-2) to TRBJ1-1, with TRBD1 as a possible D gene (6 bases). Germline V CDR1 and CDR2: LGHDT, YNNKEL (reference sequence). With 6 bases removed from V and 2 bases from J, the gap between germline ends came to 19 bases. The CDR3 runs to 16 residues. For the CDR3, the DNA is TGTGCCAGCAGAAAGGACAGCCTTTACCCTAACACTGAAGCTTTCTTT. It specifies CASRKDSLYPNTEAFF.

V is TRBV11-2 and J is TRBJ1-1, with D maybe TRBD1 (6 bases). The CDR3 length is 13 residues. V dropped 3 bases and J dropped 3 bases, with 8 bases sitting between them. Germline CDR1 is SGHAT and CDR2 is FQNNGV. Here the CDR3 reads CASSFRTDTEAFF. The CDR3, as DNA: TGTGCCAGCAGCTTCCGGACAGACACTGAAGCTTTCTTT.